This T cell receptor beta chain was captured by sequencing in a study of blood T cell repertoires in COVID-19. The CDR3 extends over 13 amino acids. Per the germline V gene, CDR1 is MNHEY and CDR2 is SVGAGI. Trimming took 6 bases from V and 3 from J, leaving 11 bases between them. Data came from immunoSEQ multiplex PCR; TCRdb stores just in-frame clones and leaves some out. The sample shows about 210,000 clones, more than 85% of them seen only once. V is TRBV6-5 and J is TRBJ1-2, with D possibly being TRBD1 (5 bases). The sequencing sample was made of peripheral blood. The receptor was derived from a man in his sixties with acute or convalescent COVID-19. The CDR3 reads CASSRQSHYGYTF. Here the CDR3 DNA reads TGTGCCAGCAGCCGACAGAGTCACTATGGCTACACCTTC.